Listed below are T cell receptor beta chains from one sample, sequenced in a study of blood T cell repertoires in COVID-19. The data were produced by immunoSEQ multiplex PCR, yet TCRdb's version contains in-frame clones alone and is incomplete. This sample yields fewer than 50,000 clones, of which around 81% are seen a single time; approximately 42% belongs to the top ten. Sequenced: peripheral blood. These receptor sequences come from a man aged 40-49 years with active or convalescent COVID-19. Each CDR3 is given with its conserved first and last residue. Each record gives: D gene, J gene, clone size, V gene, CDR3 protein, CDR3 DNA. The D gene is left open where the match is weak. Some rows mark clone size as missing; the rest say once, few, many or name a class of expanded clone.

.,TRBJ2-1,.,TRBV6-2/TRBV6-3,CASSPLGGGGAYNEQFF,TGTGCCAGCAGCCCCCTTGGGGGCGGCGGAGCCTACAATGAGCAGTTCTTC
TRBD1,TRBJ2-7,.,TRBV7-2,CASSPDGTGGRREQYF,TGTGCCAGCAGCCCCGACGGGACAGGGGGCCGTCGCGAGCAGTACTTC
.,TRBJ2-1,.,TRBV7-4,CASNHGGLVYNEQFF,TGTGCCAGCAACCATGGGGGACTTGTTTACAATGAGCAGTTCTTC
.,TRBJ1-1,.,TRBV4-1,CASSQEAASTEAFF,TGCGCCAGCAGCCAAGAGGCGGCTTCCACTGAAGCTTTCTTT
.,TRBJ2-7,.,TRBV5-5,CASSFGSVGAEQYF,TGTGCCAGCAGCTTTGGGTCGGTAGGGGCCGAGCAGTACTTC
.,TRBJ2-1,once,TRBV30,CAWSDLLAKRYNEQFF,TGTGCCTGGAGTGACCTCCTAGCGAAACGCTACAATGAGCAGTTCTTC
TRBD2,TRBJ2-7,.,TRBV28,CASSARLAGAYEQYF,TGTGCCAGCAGTGCGAGACTAGCGGGGGCCTACGAGCAGTACTTC
.,TRBJ1-3,.,TRBV3-1/TRBV3-2,CASSQGAAGNTIYF,TGTGCCAGCAGCCAGGGGGCTGCTGGAAACACCATATATTTT
.,TRBJ2-7,.,TRBV29-1,CSVVWDNYEQYF,TGCAGCGTTGTCTGGGACAACTACGAGCAGTACTTC
.,TRBJ2-6,.,TRBV2,CASRRTEGGANVLTF,TGTGCCAGCAGGAGGACAGAGGGGGGGGCCAACGTCCTGACTTTC
TRBD1,TRBJ2-7,.,TRBV11-1,CASSSGTGGSYEQYF,TGTGCCAGCAGCTCTGGGACAGGGGGCTCCTACGAGCAGTACTTC
TRBD1,TRBJ2-5,.,TRBV5-1,CASSPNLDRQETQYF,TGCGCCAGCAGCCCAAACCTGGACAGGCAAGAGACCCAGTACTTC
TRBD1,TRBJ1-2,.,TRBV5-4,CASSLEGTGSNYGYTF,TGTGCCAGCAGCCTAGAGGGGACAGGGTCCAACTATGGCTACACCTTC
.,TRBJ2-7,.,TRBV6-5,CASSYSRGGIYEQYF,TGTGCCAGCAGTTACTCGAGGGGGGGGATCTACGAGCAGTACTTC
.,TRBJ1-3,.,TRBV11-2,CASSLEGYSGNTIYF,TGTGCCAGCAGCTTAGAGGGCTACTCTGGAAACACCATATATTTT
.,TRBJ1-5,.,TRBV29-1,CSVEDQANQPQHF,TGCAGCGTTGAAGATCAGGCGAATCAGCCCCAGCATTTT
TRBD2,TRBJ2-7,.,TRBV6-5,CASSSPSGRTYEQYF,TGTGCCAGCAGTTCCCCTAGCGGGAGGACCTACGAGCAGTACTTC
.,TRBJ1-2,.,TRBV5-4,CASTGADGYTF,TGTGCCAGCACAGGGGCTGACGGCTACACCTTC
TRBD1,TRBJ1-3,.,TRBV18,CASSQGDAGNTIYF,TGTGCCAGCTCCCAGGGGGACGCTGGAAACACCATATATTTT
.,TRBJ1-5,.,TRBV19,CASGQPSAGDQPQHF,TGTGCCAGCGGACAGCCCTCCGCCGGGGATCAGCCCCAGCATTTT
.,TRBJ2-7,.,TRBV24-1,CASLAGEQYF,TGTGCCTCCCTCGCGGGGGAGCAGTACTTC
TRBD1,TRBJ1-1,.,TRBV6-4,CASSVTTGVWAEAFF,TGTGCCAGCAGTGTTACGACAGGGGTTTGGGCTGAAGCTTTCTTT
.,TRBJ2-3,few,TRBV7-6,CASSSGTQPGTDTQYF,TGTGCCAGCAGCTCGGGAACCCAGCCGGGCACAGATACGCAGTATTTT
.,TRBJ1-3,.,TRBV6-6,CASGTGSGNTIYF,TGTGCCAGTGGGACTGGCTCTGGAAACACCATATATTTT
TRBD1,TRBJ2-3,.,TRBV7-8,CASSQTGGAADTQYF,TGTGCCAGCAGCCAGACAGGGGGCGCGGCAGATACGCAGTATTTT
.,TRBJ2-3,.,TRBV7-3,CASSSVDGDTQYF,TGTGCCAGCAGCTCGGTAGATGGAGATACGCAGTATTTT
.,TRBJ2-1,once,TRBV28,CASSGGTASSYNEQFF,TGTGCCAGCAGTGGCGGGACGGCGAGCTCCTACAATGAGCAGTTCTTC
.,TRBJ1-1,.,TRBV7-3,CASSPGSLTEAFF,TGTGCCAGCAGCCCCGGGTCCCTTACTGAAGCTTTCTTT
TRBD2,TRBJ2-3,.,TRBV9,CASSVRTSGRIDTQYF,TGTGCCAGCAGCGTTCGGACTAGCGGGAGGATAGATACGCAGTATTTT
TRBD2,TRBJ2-7,once,TRBV7-2,CASSFSGGAAYEQYF,TGTGCCAGCAGCTTCAGCGGGGGGGCCGCCTACGAGCAGTACTTC
TRBD2,TRBJ2-2,.,TRBV24-1,CATSEKTSGSATGELFF,TGTGCCACCAGTGAGAAGACTAGCGGGAGTGCCACCGGGGAGCTGTTTTTT
TRBD1,TRBJ1-2,.,TRBV30,CAWAYRDREYGYTF,TGTGCCTGGGCCTACCGGGACAGGGAGTATGGCTACACCTTC
.,TRBJ1-2,.,TRBV12-3/TRBV12-4,CASSLNSYGYTF,TGTGCCAGCAGTTTAAACAGCTATGGCTACACCTTC
.,TRBJ2-1,.,TRBV7-9,CASSLRTDYNEQFF,TGTGCCAGCAGCTTAAGGACAGACTACAATGAGCAGTTCTTC
TRBD2,TRBJ2-5,once,TRBV3-1/TRBV3-2,CASRASGKETQYF,TGTGCCAGCAGGGCTAGCGGGAAAGAGACCCAGTACTTC
TRBD1,TRBJ2-2,.,TRBV10-3,CAIGTGDTGELFF,TGTGCCATCGGGACAGGGGACACCGGGGAGCTGTTTTTT
.,TRBJ1-1,.,TRBV12-3/TRBV12-4,CASKDGGEAEAFF,TGTGCCAGCAAAGACGGGGGGGAGGCTGAAGCTTTCTTT